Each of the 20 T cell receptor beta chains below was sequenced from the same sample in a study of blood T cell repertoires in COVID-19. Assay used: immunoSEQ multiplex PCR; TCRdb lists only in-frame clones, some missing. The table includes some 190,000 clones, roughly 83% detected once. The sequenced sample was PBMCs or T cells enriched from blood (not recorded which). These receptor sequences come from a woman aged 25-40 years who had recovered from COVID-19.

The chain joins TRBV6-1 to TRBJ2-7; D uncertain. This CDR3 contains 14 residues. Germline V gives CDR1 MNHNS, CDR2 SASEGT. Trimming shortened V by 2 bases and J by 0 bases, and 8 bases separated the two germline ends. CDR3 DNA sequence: TGTGCCAGCAGTGAAACTTCCCCCTCCTACGAGCAGTACTTC. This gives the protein CASSETSPSYEQYF.

The CDR3 protein is CASSQTGGLNQPQHF. The CDR3 region has the DNA TGTGCCAGCAGTCAGACAGGGGGCCTCAATCAGCCCCAGCATTTT. The chain uses TRBV28 and TRBJ1-5, with 10 positions matching TRBD1. The CDR3 is 15 residues long. Germline V gene sequence: CDR1 MDHEN, CDR2 SYDVKM. V was pared by 5 bases and J by 3 bases, with 4 bases of the junction left unmatched.

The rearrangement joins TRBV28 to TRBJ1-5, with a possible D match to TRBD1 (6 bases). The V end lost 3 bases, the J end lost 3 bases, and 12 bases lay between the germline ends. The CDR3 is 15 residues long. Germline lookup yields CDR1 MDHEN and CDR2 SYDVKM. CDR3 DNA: TGTGCCAGCAGTTTGGCCCGGGACAACAATCAGCCCCAGCATTTT. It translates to CASSLARDNNQPQHF.

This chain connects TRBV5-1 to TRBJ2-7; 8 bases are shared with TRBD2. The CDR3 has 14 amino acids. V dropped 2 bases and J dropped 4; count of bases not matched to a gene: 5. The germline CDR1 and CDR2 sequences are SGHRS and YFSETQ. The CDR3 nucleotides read TGCGCCAGCAGCTTAGCGGGAGTAGCTTACGAGCAGTACTTC. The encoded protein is CASSLAGVAYEQYF.

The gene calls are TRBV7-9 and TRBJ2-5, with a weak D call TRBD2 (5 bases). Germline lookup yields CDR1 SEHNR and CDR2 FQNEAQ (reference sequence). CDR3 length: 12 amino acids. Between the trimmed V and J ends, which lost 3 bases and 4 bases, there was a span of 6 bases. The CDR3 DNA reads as TGTGCCAGCAGCTTCGAGGGAGAGACCCAGTACTTC. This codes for CASSFEGETQYF.

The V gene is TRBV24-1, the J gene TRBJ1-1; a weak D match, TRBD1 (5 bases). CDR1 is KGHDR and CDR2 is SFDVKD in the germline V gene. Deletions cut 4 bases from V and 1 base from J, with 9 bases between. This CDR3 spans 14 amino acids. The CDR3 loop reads CATSDRRENTEAFF. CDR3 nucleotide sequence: TGTGCCACCAGTGACCGCAGGGAGAACACTGAAGCTTTCTTT.

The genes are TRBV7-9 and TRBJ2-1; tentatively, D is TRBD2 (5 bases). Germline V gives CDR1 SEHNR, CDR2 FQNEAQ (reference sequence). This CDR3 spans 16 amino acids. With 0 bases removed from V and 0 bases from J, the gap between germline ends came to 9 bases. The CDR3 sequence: CASSLAVASSYNEQFF. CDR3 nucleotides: TGTGCCAGCAGCTTAGCGGTAGCGAGCTCCTACAATGAGCAGTTCTTC.

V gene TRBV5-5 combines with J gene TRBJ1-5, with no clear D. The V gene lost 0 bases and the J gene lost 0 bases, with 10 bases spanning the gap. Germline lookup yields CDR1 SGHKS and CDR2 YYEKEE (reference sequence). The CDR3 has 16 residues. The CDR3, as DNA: TGTGCCAGCAGCTTGGTACCAGACATTAGCAATCAGCCCCAGCATTTT. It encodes CASSLVPDISNQPQHF.

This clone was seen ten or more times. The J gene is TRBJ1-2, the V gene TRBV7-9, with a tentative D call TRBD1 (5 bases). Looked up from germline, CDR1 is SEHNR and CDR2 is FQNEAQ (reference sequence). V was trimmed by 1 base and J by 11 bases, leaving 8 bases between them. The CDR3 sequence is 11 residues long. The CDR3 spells CASSLDRGYTF. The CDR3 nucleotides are TGTGCCAGCAGCTTAGATAGGGGTTACACCTTC.

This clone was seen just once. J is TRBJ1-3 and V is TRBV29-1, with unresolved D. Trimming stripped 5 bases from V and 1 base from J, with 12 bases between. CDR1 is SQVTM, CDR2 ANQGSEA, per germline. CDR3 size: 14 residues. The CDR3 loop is CSVSKYSSGNTIYF. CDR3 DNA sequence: TGCAGCGTTTCAAAGTACAGTTCTGGAAACACCATATATTTT.

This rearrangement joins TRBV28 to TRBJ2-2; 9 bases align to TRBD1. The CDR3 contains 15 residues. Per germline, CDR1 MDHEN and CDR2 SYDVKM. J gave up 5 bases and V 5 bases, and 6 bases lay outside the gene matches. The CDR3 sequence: CASSPRDRETGELFF. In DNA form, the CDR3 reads TGTGCCAGCAGTCCTCGGGACAGGGAAACCGGGGAGCTGTTTTTT.

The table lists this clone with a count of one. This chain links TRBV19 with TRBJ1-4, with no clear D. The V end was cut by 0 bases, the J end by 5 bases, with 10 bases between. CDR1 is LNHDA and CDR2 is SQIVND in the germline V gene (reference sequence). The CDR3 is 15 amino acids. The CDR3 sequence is CASSIDAVQNEKLFF. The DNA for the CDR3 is TGTGCCAGTAGTATAGATGCCGTACAGAATGAAAAACTGTTTTTT.

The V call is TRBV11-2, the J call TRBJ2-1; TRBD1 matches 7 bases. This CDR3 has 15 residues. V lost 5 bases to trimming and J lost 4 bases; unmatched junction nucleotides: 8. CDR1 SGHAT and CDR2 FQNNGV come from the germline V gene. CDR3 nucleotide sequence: TGTGCCAGCAGCACGGCCGGGACAGTATACAATGAGCAGTTCTTC. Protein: CASSTAGTVYNEQFF.

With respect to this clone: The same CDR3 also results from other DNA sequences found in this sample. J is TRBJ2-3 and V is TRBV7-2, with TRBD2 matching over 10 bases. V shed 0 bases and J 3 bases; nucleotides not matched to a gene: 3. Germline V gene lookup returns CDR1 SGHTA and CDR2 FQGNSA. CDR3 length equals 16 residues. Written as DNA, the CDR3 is TGTGCCAGCAGCTTAGCGGTAGCGGGGGGAACAGATACGCAGTATTTT. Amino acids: CASSLAVAGGTDTQYF. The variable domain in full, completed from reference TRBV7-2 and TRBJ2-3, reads GAGVSQSPSNKVTEKGKDVELRCDPISGHTALYWYRQSLGQGLEFLIYFQGNSAPDKSGLPSDRFSAERTGGSVSTLTIQRTQQEDSAVYLCASSLAVAGGTDTQYFGPGTRLTVL.

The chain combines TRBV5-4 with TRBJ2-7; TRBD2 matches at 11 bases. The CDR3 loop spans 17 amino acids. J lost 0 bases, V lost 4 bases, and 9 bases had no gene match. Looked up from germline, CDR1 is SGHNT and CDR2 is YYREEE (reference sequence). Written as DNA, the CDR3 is TGTGCCAGCAGCCCGGGGGGACTAGCGGTAACCTCCTACGAGCAGTACTTC. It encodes CASSPGGLAVTSYEQYF.

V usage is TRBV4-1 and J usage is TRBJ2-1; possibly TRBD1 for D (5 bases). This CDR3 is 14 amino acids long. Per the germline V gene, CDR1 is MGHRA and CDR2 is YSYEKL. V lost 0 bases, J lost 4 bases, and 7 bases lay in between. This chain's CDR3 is CASSQEAGYNEQFF. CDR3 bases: TGCGCCAGCAGCCAAGAGGCAGGGTACAATGAGCAGTTCTTC.

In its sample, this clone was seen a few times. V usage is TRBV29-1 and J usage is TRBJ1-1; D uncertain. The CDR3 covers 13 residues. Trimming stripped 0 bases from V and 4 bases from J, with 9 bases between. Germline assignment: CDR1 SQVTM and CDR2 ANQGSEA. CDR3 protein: CSVEDFRSTEAFF. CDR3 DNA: TGCAGCGTTGAAGACTTTCGTAGCACTGAAGCTTTCTTT.

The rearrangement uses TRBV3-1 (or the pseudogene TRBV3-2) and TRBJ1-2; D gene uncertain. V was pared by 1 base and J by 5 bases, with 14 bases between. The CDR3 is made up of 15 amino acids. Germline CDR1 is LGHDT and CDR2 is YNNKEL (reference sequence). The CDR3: CASSQGGGRVYGYTF. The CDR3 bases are TGTGCCAGCAGCCAAGGTGGCGGGAGGGTGTATGGCTACACCTTC.

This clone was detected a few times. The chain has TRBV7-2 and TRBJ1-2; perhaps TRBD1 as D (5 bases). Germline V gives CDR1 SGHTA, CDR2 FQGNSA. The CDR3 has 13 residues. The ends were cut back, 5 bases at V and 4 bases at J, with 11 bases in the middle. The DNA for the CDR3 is TGTGCCAGCAGCCGCGGGACGGCCTATGGCTACACCTTC. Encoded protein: CASSRGTAYGYTF.

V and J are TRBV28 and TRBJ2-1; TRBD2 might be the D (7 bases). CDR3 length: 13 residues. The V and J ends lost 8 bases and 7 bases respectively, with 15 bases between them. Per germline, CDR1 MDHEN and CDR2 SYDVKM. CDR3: CASSWGGRNEQFF. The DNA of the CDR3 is TGTGCCAGCTCGTGGGGGGGGCGAAATGAGCAGTTCTTC.